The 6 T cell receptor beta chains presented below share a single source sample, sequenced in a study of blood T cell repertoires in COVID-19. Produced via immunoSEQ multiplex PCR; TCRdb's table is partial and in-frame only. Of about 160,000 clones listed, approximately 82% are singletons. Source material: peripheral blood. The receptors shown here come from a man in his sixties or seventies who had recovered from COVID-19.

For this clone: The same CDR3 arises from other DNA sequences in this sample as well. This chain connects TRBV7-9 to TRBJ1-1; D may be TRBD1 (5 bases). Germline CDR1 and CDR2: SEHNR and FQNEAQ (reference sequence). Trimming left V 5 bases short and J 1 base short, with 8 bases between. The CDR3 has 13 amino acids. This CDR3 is CASSQQGNTEAFF. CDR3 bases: TGTGCCAGCAGCCAGCAGGGGAACACTGAAGCTTTCTTT.

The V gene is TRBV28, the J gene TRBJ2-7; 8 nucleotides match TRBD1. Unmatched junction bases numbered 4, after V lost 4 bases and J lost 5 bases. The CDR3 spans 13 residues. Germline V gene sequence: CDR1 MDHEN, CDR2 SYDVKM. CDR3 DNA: TGTGCCAGCAGTTCGGGACAGGCCCACGAGCAGTACTTC. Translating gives CASSSGQAHEQYF.

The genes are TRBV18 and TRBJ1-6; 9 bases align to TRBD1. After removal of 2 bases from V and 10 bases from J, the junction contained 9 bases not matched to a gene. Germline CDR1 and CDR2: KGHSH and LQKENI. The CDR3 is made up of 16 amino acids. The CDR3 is CASSPFRDRERSPLHF. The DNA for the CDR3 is TGTGCCAGCTCACCATTCCGGGACAGGGAACGGTCACCCCTCCACTTT.

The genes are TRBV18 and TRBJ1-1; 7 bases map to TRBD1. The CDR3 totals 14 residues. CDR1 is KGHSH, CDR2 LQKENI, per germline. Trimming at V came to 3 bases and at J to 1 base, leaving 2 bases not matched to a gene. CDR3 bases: TGTGCCAGCTCACCGGGACAGCAGAACACTGAAGCTTTCTTT. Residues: CASSPGQQNTEAFF.

CDR3 DNA: TGTGCCAGCAGCAAAAGCTGGGACAGGGGGTTGTACGAGCAGTACTTC. Translating it yields CASSKSWDRGLYEQYF. V usage is TRBV7-6 and J usage is TRBJ2-7, with 11 bases lining up with TRBD1. Germline V gene sequence: CDR1 SGHVS, CDR2 FNYEAQ. The trim removed 5 bases at V and 4 bases at J, leaving 10 bases unmatched. The CDR3 extends over 16 amino acids.

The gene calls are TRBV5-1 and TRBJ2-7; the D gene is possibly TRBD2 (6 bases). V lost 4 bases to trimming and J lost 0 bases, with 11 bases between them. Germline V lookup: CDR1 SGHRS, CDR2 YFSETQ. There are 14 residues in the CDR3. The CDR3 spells CASSVRGSSYEQYF. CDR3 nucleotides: TGCGCCAGCAGCGTCCGGGGGTCCTCCTACGAGCAGTACTTC.